Each of the 7 T cell receptor beta chains below was sequenced from the same sample in a study of T cells in localized non-small cell lung cancer (dated by TCRdb to the early 2020s). Library prep was done by the immunoSEQ multiplex PCR assay. TCRdb carries this immuneACCESS record with in-frame sequences only. Its versions omit some clonotypes, under half of them owing to an unresolved V gene in the studies checked, with the rest unexplained. A total of 50,000 to 65,000 clones appear in this sample, 60% to 85% of them only once. Jointly, the top ten make up roughly 4.5% of the sample. The specimen was PBMCs, collected before any cancer treatment. These receptors were taken from a woman between 35 and 70 years old with stage II lung adenocarcinoma.

The CDR3 DNA follows: TGTGCCAGCAGTTCCACTCCGGACACACGAAACACCATATATTTT. This gives the protein CASSSTPDTRNTIYF. The gene calls are TRBV9 and TRBJ1-3; the D gene is possibly TRBD1 (5 bases). The germline gives CDR1 SGDLS, CDR2 YYNGEE. This CDR3 spans 15 amino acids. The ends were cut back, 5 bases at V and 5 bases at J, with 17 bases in the middle. Together with reference TRBV9 and TRBJ1-3, the CDR3 gives the full variable domain: DSGVTQTPKHLITATGQRVTLRCSPRSGDLSVYWYQQSLDQGLQFLIQYYNGEERAKGNILERFSAQQFPDLHSELNLSSLELGDSALYFCASSSTPDTRNTIYFGEGSWLTVV.

The chain couples TRBV28 to TRBJ1-2, with a tentative D call TRBD1 (6 bases). V lost 8 bases, J lost 10 bases, and 17 bases lay in between. The CDR3 covers 12 residues. Germline assignment: CDR1 MDHEN and CDR2 SYDVKM. The CDR3 DNA is TGTGCCAGCGGGGGGGCTGTAATAGCCTACACCTTC. It specifies CASGGAVIAYTF.

CDR3 sequence: CASSFQGNTEAFF. The DNA for the CDR3 is TGTGCCAGCAGCTTTCAGGGGAACACTGAAGCTTTCTTT. The chain joins TRBV7-9 to TRBJ1-1, with a tentative D call TRBD1 (5 bases). Trimming shortened V by 3 bases and J by 1 base, and 6 bases separated the two germline ends. CDR3 size: 13 residues. From germline, CDR1 is SEHNR and CDR2 FQNEAQ (reference sequence).

The rearrangement joins TRBV5-1 to TRBJ1-1, with a tentative D call TRBD1 (5 bases). CDR3 size: 13 residues. Trimming removed 2 bases at V and 1 base at J, with 6 bases between. The germline V gene has CDR1 SGHRS and CDR2 YFSETQ. CDR3 sequence (DNA): TGCGCCAGCAGCTTTACAGGGAACACTGAAGCTTTCTTT. It translates to CASSFTGNTEAFF.

J is TRBJ1-2 and V is TRBV5-6; perhaps TRBD1 as D (6 bases). The germline gives CDR1 SGHDT, CDR2 YYEEEE. Trimming cost V 0 bases and J 2 bases, with 8 bases left between them. The CDR3 contains 14 residues. In nucleotides, the CDR3 is TGTGCCAGCAGCTTGGCAGGGGAAAACTATGGCTACACCTTC. The encoded protein is CASSLAGENYGYTF. Supplemented by reference TRBV5-6 and TRBJ1-2, the full variable domain reads DAGVTQSPTHLIKTRGQQVTLRCSPKSGHDTVSWYQQALGQGPQFIFQYYEEEERQRGNFPDRFSGHQFPNYSSELNVNALLLGDSALYLCASSLAGENYGYTFGSGTRLTVV.

This clone was observed a few times. The chain couples TRBV18 to TRBJ1-2; possible D gene TRBD1, 6 bases. This CDR3 is 14 amino acids long. Trimming removed 3 bases from V and 12 bases from J, with 20 bases in between. Germline loops: CDR1 KGHSH, CDR2 LQKENI. The CDR3 DNA reads TGTGCCAGCTCACCGTTCGAGGGGACACCTGGAAACACCTTC. Protein product: CASSPFEGTPGNTF.

The chain combines TRBV9 with TRBJ2-1, with TRBD1 matching over 9 bases. The CDR3 covers 15 residues. The trim removed 3 bases at V and 9 bases at J, leaving 10 bases unmatched. Germline V lookup: CDR1 SGDLS, CDR2 YYNGEE. Here the CDR3 reads CASSGRDRVASEQFF. In DNA, the CDR3 is TGTGCCAGCAGCGGGCGGGACAGGGTAGCCAGTGAGCAGTTCTTC.